The T cell receptor beta chain described here comes from a study of beta chain features in type 1 diabetes. Study overall: Sorted cell examination encompassed about 110,000,000 cells across all samples.

Findings and limits, study-wide: Within each of all four CD4+ subsets, Type 1 diabetes patients had TCRB CDR3s that were moderately but significantly shorter. Whether HLA type influences TCRB rearrangement remained unresolved here.

As to this clone: Its matching antigen is unknown.

The sequenced template was cDNA made from the entire isolated RNA. Approximately 3.9 million reads per sample were averaged for naive, central memory and regulatory samples. Sequenced by immunoSEQ multiplex PCR; TCRdb stores in-frame clones only, minus some. In the table there are 150,000 to 180,000 clones, 10% of which are singletons. CD45RO/CCR7/CD25/CD127/CD95/CD27 separated CD4+ naive, central memory, regulatory and stem cell-like memory cells by sorting. The TCR originated in a man in his thirties or forties with type 1 diabetes. Sample: central memory CD4+ T cells from blood.

The CDR3 reads CASSLLAGGNEQFF. In nucleotides, the CDR3 is TGTGCCAGCAGCTTACTAGCGGGAGGCAATGAGCAGTTCTTC. The rearrangement joins TRBV11-2 to TRBJ2-1, with 11 bases identical to TRBD2. V shed 2 bases and J 6 bases; nucleotides not matched to a gene: 0. Germline CDR1 and CDR2: SGHAT and FQNNGV. The CDR3 consists of 14 residues.